This record concerns one T cell receptor beta chain sequence. These data originate in a study of tumor-infiltrating lymphocytes in oesophageal squamous cell carcinoma. CDR3 size: 15 residues. Germline V gene data show CDR1 as MDHEN and CDR2 as SYDVKM. V was shortened by 6 bases and J by 4 bases, with 18 bases between the two germline ends. TCRdb re-derived calls from the PCR reads in MiXCR, one entry per CDR3 protein. The sample records roughly 16,000 distinct CDR3 sequences, around 45% being singletons. Sequenced sample: normal esophageal tissue next to the tumor. The TCR comes from a female donor with esophageal squamous cell carcinoma. The genes are TRBV28 and TRBJ1-1, with D possibly matching TRBD1 (5 bases). DNA of the CDR3: TGTGCCAGCAGCTCCGGACGGGGGGGAAGCACTGAAGCTTTCTTT. This translates into CASSSGRGGSTEAFF.